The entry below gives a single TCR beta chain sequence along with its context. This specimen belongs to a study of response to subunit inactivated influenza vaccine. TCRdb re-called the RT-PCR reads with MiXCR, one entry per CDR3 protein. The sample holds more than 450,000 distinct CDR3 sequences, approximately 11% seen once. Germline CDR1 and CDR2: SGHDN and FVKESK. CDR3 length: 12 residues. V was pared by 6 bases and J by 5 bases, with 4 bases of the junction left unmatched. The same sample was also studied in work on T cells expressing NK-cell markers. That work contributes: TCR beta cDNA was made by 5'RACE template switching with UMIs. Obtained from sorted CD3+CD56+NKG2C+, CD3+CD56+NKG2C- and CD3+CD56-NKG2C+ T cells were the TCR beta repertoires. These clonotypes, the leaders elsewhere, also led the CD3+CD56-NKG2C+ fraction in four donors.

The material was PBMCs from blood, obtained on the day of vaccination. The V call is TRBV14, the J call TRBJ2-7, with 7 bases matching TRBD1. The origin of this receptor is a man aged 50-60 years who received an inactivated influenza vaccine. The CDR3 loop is CASRRTGDEQYF. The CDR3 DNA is TGTGCCAGCAGGCGAACAGGGGACGAGCAGTACTTC.